The rows below give T cell receptor beta chains drawn from one sample of a study of T cells in Graves' hyperthyroidism and ophthalmopathy. TCRdb fed the multiplex PCR reads into MiXCR, producing one record per CDR3 protein. The sample lists hundreds of thousands of distinct CDR3 sequences, over 20% occurring once. The sequenced material came from blood. Source of these receptors: a woman between 35 and 50 years old with Graves' ophthalmopathy. The CDR3 runs from the conserved cysteine through the conserved F or W. D genes are given only for firm matches. Clone size is shown for a subset of rows, as once, few, many or a class of expanded clone.

cdr3_aa: CASSVGTASNQPQHF
cdr3_nt: TGTGCCAGCAGCGTCGGGACAGCGAGCAATCAGCCCCAGCATTTT
clone_size: NA
d_call: TRBD1
j_call: TRBJ1-5
v_call: TRBV6-1

cdr3_aa: CASSSQRQETQYF
cdr3_nt: TGTGCCAGCAGTTCACAGCGTCAAGAGACCCAGTACTTC
clone_size: NA
d_call: NA
j_call: TRBJ2-5
v_call: TRBV6-2/TRBV6-3

cdr3_aa: CSARETGWDGYTF
cdr3_nt: TGCAGTGCTAGAGAGACAGGGTGGGATGGCTACACCTTC
clone_size: many
d_call: TRBD1
j_call: TRBJ1-2
v_call: TRBV20-1

cdr3_aa: CASSPKAGGNTGELFF
cdr3_nt: TGTGCCAGCAGCCCCAAGGCGGGGGGGAACACCGGGGAGCTGTTTTTT
clone_size: NA
d_call: TRBD2
j_call: TRBJ2-2
v_call: TRBV5-6

cdr3_aa: CASSRRGLTYEQYF
cdr3_nt: TGTGCCAGCAGTCGCAGGGGTCTCACCTACGAGCAGTACTTC
clone_size: many
d_call: NA
j_call: TRBJ2-7
v_call: TRBV28

cdr3_aa: CASSPGLVVDEQYF
cdr3_nt: TGTGCCAGCAGTCCGGGACTAGTGGTCGACGAGCAGTACTTC
clone_size: many
d_call: TRBD2
j_call: TRBJ2-7
v_call: TRBV2

cdr3_aa: CSVQDSPTPNTGELFF
cdr3_nt: TGCAGCGTTCAGGACAGTCCAACACCGAACACCGGGGAGCTGTTTTTT
clone_size: many
d_call: NA
j_call: TRBJ2-2
v_call: TRBV29-1

cdr3_aa: CAISELGSSGNTIYF
cdr3_nt: TGTGCCATCAGTGAGCTCGGGAGCTCTGGAAACACCATATATTTT
clone_size: many
d_call: NA
j_call: TRBJ1-3
v_call: TRBV10-3

cdr3_aa: CASSDSPYEQYF
cdr3_nt: TGTGCCAGCAGTGACAGCCCCTACGAGCAGTACTTC
clone_size: NA
d_call: NA
j_call: TRBJ2-7
v_call: TRBV2

cdr3_aa: CSARPHGGTYGYTF
cdr3_nt: TGCAGTGCTAGACCCCATGGAGGGACGTATGGCTACACCTTC
clone_size: many
d_call: NA
j_call: TRBJ1-2
v_call: TRBV20-1

cdr3_aa: CASSLAGAVYEQYF
cdr3_nt: TGTGCCAGCAGTTTAGCGGGAGCGGTCTACGAGCAGTACTTC
clone_size: NA
d_call: NA
j_call: TRBJ2-7
v_call: TRBV12-3/TRBV12-4